This TCR beta chain was captured by sequencing in a study of long-term antiretroviral therapy in people with HIV. Study-wide background: Samples collected earliest predate the 2015 immediate-ART recommendation by about a decade.

The J segment lost 6 bases and the V segment lost 7 bases, leaving 28 bases of the junction unmatched. The germline CDR1 and CDR2 sequences are MDHEN and SYDVKM. The CDR3 contains 20 residues. None of the participants with HIV were treated outside the United States. Details on this clone: What it binds is not known.

Study-wide findings and caveats: The repertoire was dominated at all time points by clones expanded before ART.

With survey level as its setting, the immunoSEQ assay was v3.0. Using immunoSEQ multiplex PCR, the repertoire was profiled, and TCRdb retains in-frame clones only, with some absent. The sample gives over 15,000 clones, approximately 80% of which show up once; approximately 9% is in the top ten. The sequence came from a young man with HIV. The material sequenced was unsorted PBMCs, taken 0.3 years after starting antiretroviral therapy. The rearrangement uses TRBV28 and TRBJ1-2; TRBD1 matches at 8 bases. The CDR3 loop is CASIRTFWTGNEGRVHGYTF. As DNA, the CDR3 is TGTGCCAGCATCCGGACTTTCTGGACAGGGAATGAGGGCCGGGTTCATGGCTACACCTTC.